In this sample, the clone carrying this TCR beta chain turned up a few times. The record originates from a study of T cells after yellow fever vaccination. With 1 base clipped from V and 8 bases from J, the junction kept 2 bases outside the gene matches. The germline gives CDR1 SGHAT, CDR2 FQDESV (reference sequence). The CDR3 covers 13 residues. A single record per CDR3 protein comes from TCRdb applying MiXCR to the 5' RACE reads. The table includes around 340,000 distinct CDR3 sequences, around an eighth detected once. The origin of this receptor is a man aged 18 to 29 who received the YFV17D yellow fever vaccine. Sequencing used CD4+ T cells sorted from PBMCs, obtained 15 days after the yellow fever booster vaccination. The rearrangement uses TRBV11-1 and TRBJ2-4, with TRBD1 identical over 7 bases. CDR3 sequence (DNA): TGTGCCAGCAGCTTAGAACAGGGGCACATTCAGTACTTC. It specifies CASSLEQGHIQYF.